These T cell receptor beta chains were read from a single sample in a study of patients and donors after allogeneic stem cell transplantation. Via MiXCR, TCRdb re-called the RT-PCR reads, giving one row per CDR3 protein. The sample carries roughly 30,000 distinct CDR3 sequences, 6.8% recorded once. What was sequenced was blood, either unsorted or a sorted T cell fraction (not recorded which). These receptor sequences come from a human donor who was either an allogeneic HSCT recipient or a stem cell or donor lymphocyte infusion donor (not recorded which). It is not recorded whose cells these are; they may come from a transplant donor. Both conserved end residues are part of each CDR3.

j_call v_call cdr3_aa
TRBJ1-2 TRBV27 CASSSQGGYGYTF
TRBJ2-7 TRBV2 CASKRTDFYEQYF
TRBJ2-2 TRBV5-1 CASSLQGSTGELFF
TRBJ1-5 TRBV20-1 CSASRGHRLGYRDSNQPQHF
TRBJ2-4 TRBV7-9 CASSLFRQGAFIQYF
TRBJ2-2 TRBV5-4 CASSLEVASNTGELFF
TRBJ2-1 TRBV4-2 CASSQGQGAGEQFF
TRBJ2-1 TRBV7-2 CASSLVGGNEQFF
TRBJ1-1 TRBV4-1 CASSHYRENTEAFF
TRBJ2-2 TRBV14 CASSQDRTPTGELFF
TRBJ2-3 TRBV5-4 CASIQGPSTDTQYF
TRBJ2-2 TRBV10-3 CAISDPSGTGELFF
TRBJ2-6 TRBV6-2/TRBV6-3 CASSYGGSGANVLTF
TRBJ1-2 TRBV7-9 CASSPWDIYGYTF
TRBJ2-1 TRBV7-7 CASSLSSGVYNEQFF
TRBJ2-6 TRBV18 CASSPPGQVISGANVLTF
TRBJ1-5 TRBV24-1 CATSDTTGDQPQHF
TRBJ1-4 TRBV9 CASSAWGDEKLFF
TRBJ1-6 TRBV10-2 CASSEAGTGWLPLHF
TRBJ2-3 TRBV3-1 CASSHTDTQYF
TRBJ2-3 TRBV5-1 CASSFTFGGTDTQYF
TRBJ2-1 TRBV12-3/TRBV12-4 CASSSTPARSGYEQFF
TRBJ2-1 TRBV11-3 CASSLRGSYNEQFF
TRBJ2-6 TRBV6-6 CASSYSPGSDSGANVLTF
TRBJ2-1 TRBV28 CASRTGTTNNEQFF
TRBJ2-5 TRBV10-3 CAISRLAGEETQYF
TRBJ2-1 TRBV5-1 CASSLGLAGSYNEQFF
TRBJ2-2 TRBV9 CASSVVRAGNTVELFF
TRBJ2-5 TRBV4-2 CASSQSGWEETQYF
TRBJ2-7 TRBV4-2 CASSQDLMVYEQYF
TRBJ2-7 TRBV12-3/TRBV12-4 CASSSTRTLTYEQYF
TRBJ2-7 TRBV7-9 CASSGPQLAGDPYEQYF
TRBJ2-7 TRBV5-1 CASSWTGGSYEQYF
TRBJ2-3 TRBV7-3 CASSSSGRTDTQYF
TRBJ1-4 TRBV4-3 CASSQDQQGIGLATNEKLFF
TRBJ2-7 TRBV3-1 CASSQVPAGFEQYF
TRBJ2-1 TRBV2 CASSLLAGGLDEQFF
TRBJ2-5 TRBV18 CASSIRGGQETQYF
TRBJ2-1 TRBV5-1 CASSAGGAQYNEQFF
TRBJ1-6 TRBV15 CATSTGAGFARPLHF
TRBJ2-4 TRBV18 CASSPQDATIVSIQYF
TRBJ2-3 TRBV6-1 CAGGLAVTDTQYF
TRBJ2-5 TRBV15 CATSRDPTGASQETQYF
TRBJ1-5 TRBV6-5 CASSYSVNQPQHF
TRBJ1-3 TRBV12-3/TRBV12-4 CASSARGGNTIYF
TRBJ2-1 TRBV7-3 CASSLGGSPVEQFF
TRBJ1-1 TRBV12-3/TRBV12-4 CASSLDRVRAFF
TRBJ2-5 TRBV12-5 CASGLVGQKTQYF
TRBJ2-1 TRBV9 CASSAMGKAVFNEQFF
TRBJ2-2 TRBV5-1 CASSFGGQGGTGELFF
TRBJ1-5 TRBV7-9 CASSWTGNNQPQHF
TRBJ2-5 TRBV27 CASYASGGGTQYF
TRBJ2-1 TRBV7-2 CASSGIRDHNRKQFF
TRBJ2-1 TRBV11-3 CASSPRWGGNEQFF
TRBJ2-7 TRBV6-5 CASMGRGRYEQYF
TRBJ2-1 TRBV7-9 CASSLSRHPNEQFF
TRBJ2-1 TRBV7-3 CASSVQGGGSYNEQFF
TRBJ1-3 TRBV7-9 CASSFDFSGNTIYF